This record covers a single T cell receptor beta chain. Antigen specificity is unknown. The V gene lost 3 bases and the J gene lost 5 bases, with 16 bases spanning the gap. CDR1 and CDR2 from the germline V gene are SEHNR and FQNEAQ (reference sequence). The CDR3 extends over 15 amino acids. This specimen belongs to a study of T cells in Graves' hyperthyroidism and ophthalmopathy. Looking at the study overall: The blood sample was taken at first diagnosis, before treatment began.

The study's findings and limits: A 13 V-J signature model discriminated ophthalmopathy versus stable hyperthyroidism.

The PBMCs had their origin in 10 ml of fresh peripheral blood. Amplified TCR beta CDR3 regions came from RNA transcripts. The primer set for the first-round RT-PCR of the TCR CDR3 was HTBI. Via MiXCR, TCRdb re-called the multiplex PCR reads, giving one row per CDR3 protein. The sample shows over 650,000 distinct CDR3 sequences, around 15% of them seen only once. Sequenced input: blood. The chain carries TRBV7-9 and TRBJ2-5; the D call may be TRBD1 or TRBD2 (5 bases each). The origin of this receptor is a man younger than 35 with Graves' hyperthyroidism. The CDR3 coding sequence is TGTGCCAGCAGCTTCCCCGGCCAGGGCGGGGAGACCCAGTACTTC. Residues: CASSFPGQGGETQYF.